The next 4 T cell receptor beta chains were all read from a single sample in a study of OX40 agonist ivuxolimab in advanced cancers. Sequenced by immunoSEQ multiplex PCR; TCRdb stores in-frame clones only, minus some. The repertoire includes 20,000 to 25,000 clones, roughly 84% of them detected once, and 16% sits in the top ten. Source: CD4+ or CD8+ T cells sorted from blood, taken in a trial of the OX40 agonist ivuxolimab. The receptors stem from an adult with an advanced solid tumor such as melanoma, head and neck, liver or kidney cancer.

In its sample, this clone was seen once. CDR3 nucleotide sequence: TGCGCCAGCAGCTCCCTAGCAGGGGGCAGCTCCTACGAGCAGTACTTC. Translation gives CASSSLAGGSSYEQYF. The chain links TRBV5-1 to TRBJ2-7; 8 bases align to TRBD1. The ends lost 3 bases at V and 0 bases at J; junction bases unmatched: 8. CDR3 length equals 16 residues. Germline values: CDR1 SGHRS, CDR2 YFSETQ.

This clone was recorded a few times. V gene TRBV7-8 combines with J gene TRBJ1-1, with a tentative D call TRBD1 (6 bases). The V gene's germline CDR1 is SGHVS and CDR2 FQNEAQ. This CDR3 comprises 16 residues. Trimming removed 5 bases from V and 4 bases from J, with 20 bases in between. CDR3 amino acids: CASSLRSRGFGTEAFF. For the CDR3, the DNA is TGTGCCAGCAGCCTACGATCCAGGGGCTTCGGCACTGAAGCTTTCTTT.

The J gene is TRBJ1-6, the V gene TRBV7-2; D unclear. The germline V gene has CDR1 SGHTA and CDR2 FQGNSA. CDR3 length: 16 residues. V lost 7 bases and J lost 0, with 13 bases in between. The CDR3 DNA sequence: TGTGCCAGCACTAGGCAGGTAAGCTCCTATAATTCACCCCTCCACTTT. As protein: CASTRQVSSYNSPLHF.

The V call is TRBV7-2, the J call TRBJ1-2; D gene uncertain. The length of the CDR3 is 12 residues. Looked up from germline, CDR1 is SGHTA and CDR2 is FQGNSA. With 5 bases removed from V and 6 bases from J, the gap between germline ends came to 10 bases. CDR3 in amino acids: CASSPVRDGYTF. The CDR3 DNA reads TGTGCCAGCAGCCCGGTGAGGGATGGCTACACCTTC.